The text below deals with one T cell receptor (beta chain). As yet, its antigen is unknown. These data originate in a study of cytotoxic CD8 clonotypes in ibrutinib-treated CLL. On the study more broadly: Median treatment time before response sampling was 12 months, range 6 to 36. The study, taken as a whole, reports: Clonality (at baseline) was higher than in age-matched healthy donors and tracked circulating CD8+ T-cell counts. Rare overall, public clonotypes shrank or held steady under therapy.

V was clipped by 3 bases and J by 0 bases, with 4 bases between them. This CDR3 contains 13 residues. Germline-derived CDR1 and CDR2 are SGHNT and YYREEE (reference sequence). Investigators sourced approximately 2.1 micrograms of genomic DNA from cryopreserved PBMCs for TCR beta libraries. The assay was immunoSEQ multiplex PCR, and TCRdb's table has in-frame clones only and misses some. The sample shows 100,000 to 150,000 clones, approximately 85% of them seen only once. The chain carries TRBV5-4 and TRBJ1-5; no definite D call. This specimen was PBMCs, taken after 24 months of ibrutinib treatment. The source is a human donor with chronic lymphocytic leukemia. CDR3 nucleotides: TGTGCCAGCAGCTCGGATAGCAATCAGCCCCAGCATTTT. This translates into CASSSDSNQPQHF. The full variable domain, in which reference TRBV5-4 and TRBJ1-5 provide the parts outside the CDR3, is ETGVTQSPTHLIKTRGQQVTLRCSSQSGHNTVSWYQQALGQGPQFIFQYYREEENGRGNFPPRFSGLQFPNYSSELNVNALELDDSALYLCASSSDSNQPQHFGDGTRLSIL.